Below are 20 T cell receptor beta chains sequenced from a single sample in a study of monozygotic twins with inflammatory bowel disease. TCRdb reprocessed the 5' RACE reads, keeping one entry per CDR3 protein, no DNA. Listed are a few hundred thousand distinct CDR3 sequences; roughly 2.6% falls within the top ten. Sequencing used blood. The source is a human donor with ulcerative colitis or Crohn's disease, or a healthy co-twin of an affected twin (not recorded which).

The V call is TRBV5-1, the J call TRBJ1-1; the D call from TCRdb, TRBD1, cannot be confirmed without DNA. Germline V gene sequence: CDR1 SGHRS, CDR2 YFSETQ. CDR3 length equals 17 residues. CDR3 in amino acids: CASSSTQGGGPNTEAFF.

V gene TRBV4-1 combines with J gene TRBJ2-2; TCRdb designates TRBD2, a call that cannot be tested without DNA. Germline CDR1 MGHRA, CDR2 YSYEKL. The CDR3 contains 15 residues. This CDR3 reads CASGSGRVDTGELFF.

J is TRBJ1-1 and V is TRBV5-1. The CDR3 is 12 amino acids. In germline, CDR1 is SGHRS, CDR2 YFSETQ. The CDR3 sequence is CASSLDGREAFF.

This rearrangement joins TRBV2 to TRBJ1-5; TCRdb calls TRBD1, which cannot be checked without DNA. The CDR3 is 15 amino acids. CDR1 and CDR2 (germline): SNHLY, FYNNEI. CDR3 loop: CASRAGTGDFQPQHF. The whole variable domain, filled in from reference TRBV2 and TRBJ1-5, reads EPEVTQTPSHQVTQMGQEVILRCVPISNHLYFYWYRQILGQKVEFLVSFYNNEISEKSEIFDDQFSVERPDGSNFTLKIRSTKLEDSAMYFCASRAGTGDFQPQHFGDGTRLSIL.

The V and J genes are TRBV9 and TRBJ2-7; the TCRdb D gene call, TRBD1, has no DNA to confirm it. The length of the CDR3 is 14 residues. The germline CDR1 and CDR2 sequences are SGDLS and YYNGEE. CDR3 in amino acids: CASSVGQSSYEQYF. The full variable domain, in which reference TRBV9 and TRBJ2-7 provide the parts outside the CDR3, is DSGVTQTPKHLITATGQRVTLRCSPRSGDLSVYWYQQSLDQGLQFLIQYYNGEERAKGNILERFSAQQFPDLHSELNLSSLELGDSALYFCASSVGQSSYEQYFGPGTRLTVT.

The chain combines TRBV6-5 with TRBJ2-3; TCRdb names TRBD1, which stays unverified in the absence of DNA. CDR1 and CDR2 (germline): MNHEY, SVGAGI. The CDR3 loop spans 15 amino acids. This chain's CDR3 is CASSYEWGGQDTQYF.

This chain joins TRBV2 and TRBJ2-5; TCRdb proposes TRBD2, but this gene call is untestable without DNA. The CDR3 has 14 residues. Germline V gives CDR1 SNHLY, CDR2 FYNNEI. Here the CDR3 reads CASASGGPQETQYF.

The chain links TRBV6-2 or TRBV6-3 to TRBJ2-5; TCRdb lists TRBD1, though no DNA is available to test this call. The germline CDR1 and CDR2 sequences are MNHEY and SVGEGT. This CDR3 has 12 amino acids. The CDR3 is CASSSLDGAQYF.

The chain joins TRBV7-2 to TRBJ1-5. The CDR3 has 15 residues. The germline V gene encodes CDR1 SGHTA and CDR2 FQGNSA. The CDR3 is CASSFSAQSNQPQHF.

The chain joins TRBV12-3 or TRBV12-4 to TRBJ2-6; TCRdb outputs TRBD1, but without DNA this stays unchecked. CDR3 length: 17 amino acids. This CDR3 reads CASTAGQTSSGANVLTF.

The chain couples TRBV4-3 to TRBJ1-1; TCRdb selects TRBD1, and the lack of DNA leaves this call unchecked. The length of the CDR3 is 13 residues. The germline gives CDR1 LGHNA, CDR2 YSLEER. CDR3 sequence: CASSREQGAEAFF.

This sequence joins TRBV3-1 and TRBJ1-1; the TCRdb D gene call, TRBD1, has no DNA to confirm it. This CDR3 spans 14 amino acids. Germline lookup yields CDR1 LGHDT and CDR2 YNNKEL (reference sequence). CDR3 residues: CASSPHRRGTEAFF.

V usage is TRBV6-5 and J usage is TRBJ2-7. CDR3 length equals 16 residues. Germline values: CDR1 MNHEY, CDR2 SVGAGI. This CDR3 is CASRPLPLGLILEQYF.

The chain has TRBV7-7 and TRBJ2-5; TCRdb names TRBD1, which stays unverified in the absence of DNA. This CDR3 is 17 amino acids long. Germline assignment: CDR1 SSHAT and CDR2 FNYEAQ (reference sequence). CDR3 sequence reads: CASSLPPGRQGQETQYF.

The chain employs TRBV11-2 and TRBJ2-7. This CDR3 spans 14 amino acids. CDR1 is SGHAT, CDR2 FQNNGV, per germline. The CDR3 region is CASSLVQKDYEQYF.

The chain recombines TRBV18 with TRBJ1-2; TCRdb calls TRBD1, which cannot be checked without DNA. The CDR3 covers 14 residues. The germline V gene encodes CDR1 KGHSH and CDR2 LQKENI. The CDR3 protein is CASSPLRDNYGYTF.

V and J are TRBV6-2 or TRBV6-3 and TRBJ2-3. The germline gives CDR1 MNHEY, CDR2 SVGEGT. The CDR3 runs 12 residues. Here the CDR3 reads CASSYSISAQYF.

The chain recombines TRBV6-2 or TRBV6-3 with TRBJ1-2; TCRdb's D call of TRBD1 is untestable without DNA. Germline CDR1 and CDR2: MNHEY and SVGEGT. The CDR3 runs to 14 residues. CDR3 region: CASRSTGTQRGYTF.

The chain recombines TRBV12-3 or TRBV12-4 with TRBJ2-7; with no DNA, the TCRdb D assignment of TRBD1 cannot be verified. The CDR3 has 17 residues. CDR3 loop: CASSLAWDTPRTYEQYF.

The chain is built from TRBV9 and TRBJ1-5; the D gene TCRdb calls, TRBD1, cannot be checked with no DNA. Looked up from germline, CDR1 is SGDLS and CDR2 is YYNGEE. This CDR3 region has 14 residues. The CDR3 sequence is CASSVGDTHQPQHF.